This T cell receptor (beta chain) is from a study of vaccination and CD4 T cells after COVID-19. About the study: Stimuli were overlapping spike peptide pools of SARS-CoV-2 and three common cold coronaviruses (HCoV-NL63, HCoV-OC43, HCoV-229E). Study-level results: For convalescent patients, a median around 90% of reactive clones surfaced exclusively after vaccination.

Treatment noted: approximately nine-day PBMC culture with coronavirus spike peptide pools or control peptides (ViraFEST assay). This clonotype has just one count. What it binds is not known. Sequencing of DNA taken from cultured CD4+ T cells relied on the Oncomine TCR Beta short-read assay. TCRdb analysed the PCR reads with MiXCR anew, one entry per CDR3 protein. The table has some 3,100 distinct CDR3 sequences, roughly 83% seen once. The TCR was taken from a human donor who had recovered from COVID-19. The sequencing input was CD4+ T cells from blood, cultured in vitro.

The CDR3 reads CASRERGQGSNQPQHF. The CDR3 coding sequence is TGTGCCAGTAGGGAGCGGGGACAGGGTTCCAATCAGCCCCAGCATTTT. This chain uses TRBV19 with TRBJ1-5, with 9 bases that match TRBD1. The J segment lost 3 bases and the V segment lost 6 bases, leaving 9 bases of the junction unmatched. The CDR3 has 16 residues. Germline lookup yields CDR1 LNHDA and CDR2 SQIVND (reference sequence).